Listed below are T cell receptor beta chains from one sample, sequenced in a study of immune cell composition in non-small cell lung cancer. The data were produced by immunoSEQ multiplex PCR, yet TCRdb's version contains in-frame clones alone and is incomplete. The repertoire has several thousand clones, around two thirds of them found once; the top ten carry less than 30%. The sample consisted of non-adjacent lung tissue. These receptors all stem from a human donor with non-small cell lung cancer. Both conserved end residues are part of each CDR3. Fields, in order: clone size, J gene, V gene, D gene, CDR3 DNA, CDR3 protein. A D gene is named only where the DNA matches it firmly. The size field is filled for only some rows; it gives once, few, many or a size class.

clone_size: .
j_call: TRBJ2-1
v_call: TRBV6-4
d_call: .
cdr3_nt: TGTGCCAGCAGTGACTCAGCGGGCTCCTACAATGAGCAGTTCTTC
cdr3_aa: CASSDSAGSYNEQFF

clone_size: few
j_call: TRBJ1-5
v_call: TRBV15
d_call: TRBD1
cdr3_nt: TGTGCCACCAGCAGAGATGGGACAGGGGATTATAGCAATCAGCCCCAGCATTTT
cdr3_aa: CATSRDGTGDYSNQPQHF

clone_size: .
j_call: TRBJ1-3
v_call: TRBV4-1
d_call: .
cdr3_nt: TGCGCCAGCAGCCAAGATTCGGGGGTCTCTGGAAACACCATATATTTT
cdr3_aa: CASSQDSGVSGNTIYF

clone_size: .
j_call: TRBJ2-1
v_call: TRBV6-6
d_call: .
cdr3_nt: TGTGCCAGCTCTTCAGGGAACAATGAGCAGTTCTTC
cdr3_aa: CASSSGNNEQFF

clone_size: few
j_call: TRBJ2-4
v_call: TRBV11-3
d_call: .
cdr3_nt: TGTGCCAGCAGCTTATCACAGGAAAACATTCAGTACTTC
cdr3_aa: CASSLSQENIQYF

clone_size: .
j_call: TRBJ2-7
v_call: TRBV4-1
d_call: .
cdr3_nt: TGCGCCAGCAGCCAAGAACAGGGACGCTCCTACGAGCAGTACTTC
cdr3_aa: CASSQEQGRSYEQYF

clone_size: .
j_call: TRBJ2-2
v_call: TRBV7-9
d_call: TRBD2
cdr3_nt: TGTGCCAGCAGCGCGGGACTAGCGGCCGGGGAGCTGTTTTTT
cdr3_aa: CASSAGLAAGELFF

clone_size: .
j_call: TRBJ1-2
v_call: TRBV29-1
d_call: .
cdr3_nt: TGCAGCGGGAACAGGGTCTATGGCTACACCTTC
cdr3_aa: CSGNRVYGYTF

clone_size: .
j_call: TRBJ2-7
v_call: TRBV9
d_call: TRBD1
cdr3_nt: TGTGCCAGCAGCTCTGGACAGGCAAGCTCCTACGAGCAGTACTTC
cdr3_aa: CASSSGQASSYEQYF

clone_size: .
j_call: TRBJ2-7
v_call: TRBV23-1
d_call: .
cdr3_nt: TGCGCCAGCAGTCAATCGGGCGGGCCCGAGCAGTACTTC
cdr3_aa: CASSQSGGPEQYF

clone_size: few
j_call: TRBJ2-3
v_call: TRBV7-6
d_call: TRBD2
cdr3_nt: TGTGCCAGCAGCTTCGGGGCGGGAGATTTCAAAGATACGCAGTATTTT
cdr3_aa: CASSFGAGDFKDTQYF

clone_size: .
j_call: TRBJ2-1
v_call: TRBV7-2
d_call: TRBD2
cdr3_nt: TGTGCCAGCAGGGGGGGTAGCGGGGGTCTGAATGAGCAGTTCTTC
cdr3_aa: CASRGGSGGLNEQFF

clone_size: .
j_call: TRBJ1-2
v_call: TRBV2
d_call: TRBD1
cdr3_nt: TGTGCCAGCGGGACAGGGGTGTACTATGGCTACACCTTC
cdr3_aa: CASGTGVYYGYTF

clone_size: .
j_call: TRBJ2-7
v_call: TRBV29-1
d_call: TRBD1
cdr3_nt: TGCAGCGTTGAAGATCGGAACAGGGGCTACGAGCAGTACTTC
cdr3_aa: CSVEDRNRGYEQYF

clone_size: few
j_call: TRBJ2-7
v_call: TRBV7-9
d_call: .
cdr3_nt: TGTGCCAGCAGCTTAACCGGGCAGGGGTACGAGCAGTACTTC
cdr3_aa: CASSLTGQGYEQYF

clone_size: .
j_call: TRBJ2-7
v_call: TRBV5-1
d_call: .
cdr3_nt: TGCGCCAGCAGCTTGTCCCCCCGGGGGGCAGACGAGCAGTACTTC
cdr3_aa: CASSLSPRGADEQYF

clone_size: few
j_call: TRBJ1-4
v_call: TRBV7-9
d_call: .
cdr3_nt: TGTGCCAGCAGCTCTCGGAGAACCGCAACTAATGAAAAACTGTTTTTT
cdr3_aa: CASSSRRTATNEKLFF

clone_size: few
j_call: TRBJ1-5
v_call: TRBV2
d_call: TRBD1
cdr3_nt: TGTGCCAGCACCCGACAGGGGCGGAATCAGCCCCAGCATTTT
cdr3_aa: CASTRQGRNQPQHF

clone_size: .
j_call: TRBJ2-2
v_call: TRBV9
d_call: .
cdr3_nt: TGTGCCAGCAGCGTCACAGGGTTCAACACCGGGGAGCTGTTTTTT
cdr3_aa: CASSVTGFNTGELFF

clone_size: .
j_call: TRBJ1-3
v_call: TRBV7-9
d_call: .
cdr3_nt: TGTGCCAGCAGCTTAGTGACAGTATCATCTGGAAACACCATATATTTT
cdr3_aa: CASSLVTVSSGNTIYF

clone_size: .
j_call: TRBJ2-7
v_call: TRBV11-2
d_call: .
cdr3_nt: TGTGCCAGCAGCTTATCCAGGGGACCCCCCTACGAGCAGTACTTC
cdr3_aa: CASSLSRGPPYEQYF

clone_size: .
j_call: TRBJ2-2
v_call: TRBV5-6
d_call: .
cdr3_nt: TGTGCCAGCAGCTTGATTAGCGGGGAGCTGTTTTTT
cdr3_aa: CASSLISGELFF

clone_size: few
j_call: TRBJ2-6
v_call: TRBV7-9
d_call: TRBD2
cdr3_nt: TGTGCCAGCAGCTCAGGGAGGGCCTCTGGGGCCAACGTCCTGACTTTC
cdr3_aa: CASSSGRASGANVLTF

clone_size: .
j_call: TRBJ2-7
v_call: TRBV2
d_call: .
cdr3_nt: TGTGCCAGCAGCCTCGGACAGTACTACGAGCAGTACTTC
cdr3_aa: CASSLGQYYEQYF

clone_size: .
j_call: TRBJ1-2
v_call: TRBV12-5
d_call: .
cdr3_nt: TGTGCTAGTGGTTTGTGGTCCAGGGCGGGGTATGGCTACACCTTC
cdr3_aa: CASGLWSRAGYGYTF

clone_size: .
j_call: TRBJ2-7
v_call: TRBV6-1
d_call: .
cdr3_nt: TGTGCCAGCAGTGACGCGCGAGGGATCGGGCTCGACGAGCAGTACTTC
cdr3_aa: CASSDARGIGLDEQYF

clone_size: .
j_call: TRBJ1-1
v_call: TRBV7-2
d_call: .
cdr3_nt: TGTGCCAGCAGCTACAAAACCGGGTCTGAAGCTTTCTTT
cdr3_aa: CASSYKTGSEAFF

clone_size: .
j_call: TRBJ1-5
v_call: TRBV18
d_call: TRBD1
cdr3_nt: TGTGCCAGCTCATCGGACAGGGGACTGTATCGCAATCAGCCCCAGCATTTT
cdr3_aa: CASSSDRGLYRNQPQHF

clone_size: .
j_call: TRBJ1-1
v_call: TRBV15
d_call: .
cdr3_nt: TGTGCCACCAGCAGAACCAGGGGCTGGACTGAAGCTTTCTTT
cdr3_aa: CATSRTRGWTEAFF

clone_size: .
j_call: TRBJ1-5
v_call: TRBV6-5
d_call: .
cdr3_nt: TGTGCCACGGGAAAAGGTGCCAATCAGCCCCAGCATTTT
cdr3_aa: CATGKGANQPQHF

clone_size: .
j_call: TRBJ2-7
v_call: TRBV10-2
d_call: .
cdr3_nt: TGCGCCAGCAGTGATCAGGGGACATCTACCTCCTACGAGCAGTACTTC
cdr3_aa: CASSDQGTSTSYEQYF

clone_size: large
j_call: TRBJ1-6
v_call: TRBV21-1
d_call: .
cdr3_nt: TGTGCCAGCAGCATGGGGGGCTCCTATAATTCACCCCTCCACTTT
cdr3_aa: CASSMGGSYNSPLHF

clone_size: .
j_call: TRBJ2-3
v_call: TRBV5-1
d_call: .
cdr3_nt: TGCGCCAGCAGCGCACTCGTAGCTTCCACAGATACGCAGTATTTT
cdr3_aa: CASSALVASTDTQYF

clone_size: large
j_call: TRBJ1-1
v_call: TRBV10-1
d_call: .
cdr3_nt: TGCGCCAGCAGTGCAGGGATCACTGAAGCTTTCTTT
cdr3_aa: CASSAGITEAFF

clone_size: .
j_call: TRBJ2-7
v_call: TRBV5-4
d_call: TRBD2
cdr3_nt: TGTGCCAGCAGTCAGGGACTAGAGTCGGTCGAGCAGTACTTC
cdr3_aa: CASSQGLESVEQYF

clone_size: .
j_call: TRBJ2-3
v_call: TRBV6-1
d_call: .
cdr3_nt: TGTGCCAGCAGTGAGCTGATCGGGCGGGGCACAGATACGCAGTATTTT
cdr3_aa: CASSELIGRGTDTQYF

clone_size: .
j_call: TRBJ2-7
v_call: TRBV5-6
d_call: .
cdr3_nt: TGTGCCAGCAGGGGGACCGGGACTTCCAGCTCCTACGAGCAGTACTTC
cdr3_aa: CASRGTGTSSSYEQYF

clone_size: .
j_call: TRBJ1-5
v_call: TRBV19
d_call: .
cdr3_nt: TGTGCCAGTAAATCTTGGACTCTGAGCAATCAGCCCCAGCATTTT
cdr3_aa: CASKSWTLSNQPQHF

clone_size: medium-sized
j_call: TRBJ1-1
v_call: TRBV7-9
d_call: .
cdr3_nt: TGTGCCAGCAGCCGACAGAACACTGAAGCTTTCTTT
cdr3_aa: CASSRQNTEAFF

clone_size: once
j_call: TRBJ1-1
v_call: TRBV7-2
d_call: TRBD1
cdr3_nt: TGTGCCAGCAGCCCTACGACAGGGGGCACTGAAGCTTTCTTT
cdr3_aa: CASSPTTGGTEAFF

clone_size: .
j_call: TRBJ1-1
v_call: TRBV7-2
d_call: .
cdr3_nt: TGTGCCAGCAGCACCCAGGGGAGCACTGAAGCTTTCTTT
cdr3_aa: CASSTQGSTEAFF

clone_size: .
j_call: TRBJ1-2
v_call: TRBV7-9
d_call: .
cdr3_nt: TGTGCCAGCAGCTCGGACATCTATGGCTACACCTTC
cdr3_aa: CASSSDIYGYTF

clone_size: .
j_call: TRBJ2-7
v_call: TRBV2
d_call: TRBD1
cdr3_nt: TGTGCCAGCAGTGAAGCGACGGGACAGGTCCACGAGCAGTACTTC
cdr3_aa: CASSEATGQVHEQYF

clone_size: .
j_call: TRBJ1-3
v_call: TRBV5-1
d_call: TRBD1
cdr3_nt: TGCGCCAGCAGCGGGACAGGATCTGGAAACACCATATATTTT
cdr3_aa: CASSGTGSGNTIYF

clone_size: .
j_call: TRBJ2-3
v_call: TRBV5-8
d_call: .
cdr3_nt: TGTGCCAGCAGCTTGGGCCTCGGGGGGCAGGTGGATACGCAGTATTTT
cdr3_aa: CASSLGLGGQVDTQYF

clone_size: .
j_call: TRBJ1-5
v_call: TRBV7-2
d_call: .
cdr3_nt: TGTGCCAGCAGCTTAGCATTATCTGTACAGGGAAATCAGCCCCAGCATTTT
cdr3_aa: CASSLALSVQGNQPQHF

clone_size: few
j_call: TRBJ1-5
v_call: TRBV27
d_call: TRBD1
cdr3_nt: TGTGCCAGCAGTTTGACAGGGATCGACAATCAGCCCCAGCATTTT
cdr3_aa: CASSLTGIDNQPQHF